The 17 T cell receptor beta chains listed next were all sequenced from one sample in a study of blood T cell repertoires in COVID-19. Sequenced by immunoSEQ multiplex PCR; TCRdb stores in-frame clones only, minus some. The data show about 260,000 clones, 75% to 90% seen once. Sample: peripheral blood. These receptors originate from a woman in her thirties or forties who had recovered from COVID-19.

In the case of this clone: The identical CDR3 is also encoded by other nucleotide sequences in the sample. The chain combines TRBV18 with TRBJ1-2, with 8 bases identical to TRBD1. Looked up from germline, CDR1 is KGHSH and CDR2 is LQKENI. V was clipped by 6 bases and J by 2 bases; unmatched bases: 8. There are 15 residues in the CDR3. This CDR3 reads CASSPGQGTNYGYTF. In DNA form, the CDR3 reads TGTGCCAGCTCCCCCGGACAGGGAACGAACTATGGCTACACCTTC.

This chain joins TRBV27 and TRBJ2-7, with D perhaps matching TRBD2 (6 bases). CDR1 MNHEY and CDR2 SMNVEV come from the germline V gene (reference sequence). The V end was cut by 5 bases, the J end by 1 base, with 12 bases between. This CDR3 spans 14 amino acids. Here the CDR3 DNA reads TGTGCCAGCAGTCCCGGCCGGGAGTCCTACGAGCAGTACTTC. It specifies CASSPGRESYEQYF.

The chain couples TRBV9 to TRBJ2-1; no clear D gene. Germline loops: CDR1 SGDLS, CDR2 YYNGEE. V lost 2 bases and J lost 0, with 15 bases in between. This CDR3 comprises 17 residues. This chain's CDR3 is CASSVTDTPSSYNEQFF. CDR3 in DNA: TGTGCCAGCAGCGTCACCGATACCCCGAGCTCCTACAATGAGCAGTTCTTC. The full variable domain, with the rest looked up from reference TRBV9 and TRBJ2-1, is DSGVTQTPKHLITATGQRVTLRCSPRSGDLSVYWYQQSLDQGLQFLIQYYNGEERAKGNILERFSAQQFPDLHSELNLSSLELGDSALYFCASSVTDTPSSYNEQFFGPGTRLTVL.

The chain carries TRBV5-1 and TRBJ2-3; 12 nucleotides match TRBD2. Germline CDR1 and CDR2: SGHRS and YFSETQ. V shed 3 bases and J 5 bases; nucleotides not matched to a gene: 19. The CDR3 runs to 20 residues. The CDR3 spells CASSSIPSGGATIHQDTQYF. In nucleotides, the CDR3 is TGCGCCAGCAGCTCAATACCTAGCGGGGGGGCCACAATCCACCAAGATACGCAGTATTTT.

The J gene is TRBJ2-4, the V gene TRBV10-3; 10 nucleotides agree with TRBD1. With V trimmed by 0 bases and J by 14 bases, 4 bases remained unmatched. The length of the CDR3 is 13 residues. Germline V gives CDR1 ENHRY, CDR2 SYGVKD. The CDR3 spells CAISESGTGDEYF. CDR3 coding DNA: TGTGCCATCAGTGAGTCGGGGACAGGGGACGAGTACTTC.

This CDR3 reads CAWSVRGTDTQYF. The CDR3 DNA is TGTGCCTGGAGTGTACGGGGCACAGATACGCAGTATTTT. The gene calls are TRBV30 and TRBJ2-3; D unclear. There are 13 residues in the CDR3. V was shortened by 0 bases and J by 1 base, with 5 bases between the two germline ends. CDR1 GTSNPN and CDR2 SVGIG come from the germline V gene (reference sequence).

The chain is built from TRBV30 and TRBJ2-3; D is perhaps TRBD1 (7 bases). Trimming stripped 0 bases from V and 9 bases from J, with 16 bases between. In germline, CDR1 is GTSNPN, CDR2 SVGIG (reference sequence). There are 14 residues in the CDR3. CDR3 protein: CAWSVKGAGTTQYF. CDR3 sequence (DNA): TGTGCCTGGAGTGTGAAGGGGGCGGGGACCACGCAGTATTTT.

The chain carries TRBV7-8 and TRBJ2-7; D is possibly TRBD2 (6 bases). The ends were cut back, 5 bases at V and 4 bases at J, with 15 bases in the middle. CDR1 and CDR2 from the germline V gene are SGHVS and FQNEAQ. The CDR3 is 14 residues long. The CDR3 protein is CASSGRPGSYEQYF. CDR3 bases: TGTGCCAGCAGCGGACGCCCCGGGAGTTACGAGCAGTACTTC.

The V call is TRBV2, the J call TRBJ2-7; 8 bases are a match to TRBD1. J gave up 3 bases and V 4 bases, and 2 bases lay outside the gene matches. From germline, CDR1 is SNHLY and CDR2 FYNNEI. The CDR3 loop spans 13 amino acids. The CDR3 DNA sequence: TGTGCCAGCAGTGTTGACAGGGGCTACGAGCAGTACTTC. Its protein is CASSVDRGYEQYF.

This chain connects TRBV6-2 or TRBV6-3 to TRBJ2-7; 8 bases line up with TRBD2. The CDR3 sequence is 15 residues long. With 5 bases clipped from V and 4 bases from J, the junction kept 10 bases outside the gene matches. Germline V gene data show CDR1 as MNHEY and CDR2 as SVGEGT. The CDR3 DNA reads as TGTGCCAGCAGTCCCCTGAGCGGGGGAGCGTACGAGCAGTACTTC. Translating gives CASSPLSGGAYEQYF.

This chain connects TRBV3-1 (or the pseudogene TRBV3-2) to TRBJ2-2; 8 nucleotides match TRBD2. The ends lost 0 bases at V and 5 bases at J; junction bases unmatched: 8. In germline, CDR1 is LGHDT, CDR2 YNNKEL (reference sequence). The CDR3 is made up of 17 amino acids. The CDR3 region has the DNA TGTGCCAGCAGCCAAGATCAGGGACTAGTCGGGACCGGGGAGCTGTTTTTT. Translated: CASSQDQGLVGTGELFF.

Here the CDR3 reads CASSLQGVDGEAFF. CDR3 sequence (DNA): TGCGCCAGCAGCTTACAGGGGGTGGATGGTGAAGCTTTCTTT. This sequence joins TRBV5-1 and TRBJ1-1, with 8 bases matching TRBD1. This CDR3 has 14 residues. V dropped 2 bases and J dropped 7; count of bases not matched to a gene: 7. Germline V gene lookup returns CDR1 SGHRS and CDR2 YFSETQ.

This clone was detected many times. V usage is TRBV5-6 and J usage is TRBJ1-2; D remains unclear. Per the germline V gene, CDR1 is SGHDT and CDR2 is YYEEEE. V was cut by 1 base and J by 3 bases, with 7 bases left in between. This CDR3 has 13 amino acids. Written as DNA, the CDR3 is TGTGCCAGCAGCTTGTCCCGGTACTATGGCTACACCTTC. The encoded protein is CASSLSRYYGYTF.

The genes are TRBV7-8 and TRBJ2-2; no clear D. The V gene's germline CDR1 is SGHVS and CDR2 FQNEAQ. CDR3 length equals 15 residues. The germline V and J ends were trimmed by 5 bases and 3 bases, with 13 bases remaining between them. The DNA of the CDR3 is TGTGCCAGCAGCCCTCCCAGGATTTACACCGGGGAGCTGTTTTTT. This encodes CASSPPRIYTGELFF. Filled out from reference TRBV7-8 and TRBJ2-2, the complete variable domain reads GAGVSQSPRYKVAKRGQDVALRCDPISGHVSLFWYQQALGQGPEFLTYFQNEAQLDKSGLPSDRFFAERPEGSVSTLKIQRTQQEDSAVYLCASSPPRIYTGELFFGEGSRLTVL.

V gene TRBV6-5 combines with J gene TRBJ1-6; 7 bases map to TRBD1. This CDR3 region has 14 residues. CDR1 is MNHEY, CDR2 SVGAGI, per germline. Trimming removed 10 bases from V and 9 bases from J; junction bases left unmatched: 12. The CDR3 reads CATNQGVTASPLHF. For the CDR3, the DNA is TGTGCCACTAACCAGGGGGTAACTGCTTCACCCCTCCACTTT.

V is TRBV5-1 and J is TRBJ1-1; 12 bases align to TRBD1. The V and J ends lost 6 bases and 4 bases, in that order; junction bases with no gene match: 16. The CDR3 consists of 18 residues. Germline V gives CDR1 SGHRS, CDR2 YFSETQ. The CDR3 DNA is TGCGCCAGCACCCCCGTGGGGACAGGGGGCTGGGGGAGCACTGAAGCTTTCTTT. Protein product: CASTPVGTGGWGSTEAFF.

The table lists this clone with a few counts. This chain connects TRBV10-2 to TRBJ2-2; 12 nucleotides match TRBD2. Trimming took 6 bases from V and 6 from J; bases not matched to a gene: 8. The CDR3 loop spans 16 amino acids. Germline V lookup: CDR1 WSHSY, CDR2 SAAADI. The DNA for the CDR3 is TGCGCCAGCAGAGCGTCTAGCGGGGGGGCCCCCGGGGAGCTGTTTTTT. This encodes CASRASSGGAPGELFF.